This T cell receptor (beta chain) was sequenced for a study of blood T cells in healthy people across ages. A note on this clonotype: This may stem from a read error, because a much larger clone lies one nucleotide away.

V was clipped by 6 bases and J by 11 bases, with 16 bases between them. The CDR3 spans 12 residues. A second PCR, run for roughly 7 to 11 cycles, used a sample-barcoded 5' primer plus a J-beta primer mix. TCRdb redid the calling of the 5' RACE reads with MiXCR, one entry per CDR3 protein. The sample lists hundreds of thousands of distinct CDR3 sequences; approximately 35% were seen once. Sequenced sample: blood. The chain is built from TRBV12-3 or TRBV12-4 and TRBJ2-5; no clear D. The clonotype was recovered from a man aged 18 to 30 in good health. CDR3 nucleotides: TGTGCCAGCAGGACCTCCCAGGCTGAGCAGTACTTC. The encoded protein is CASRTSQAEQYF.